This T cell receptor (beta chain) was obtained from a study of blood T cell repertoires in COVID-19. Turning to the study itself: Sites in the United States, Italy and Spain provided acute and convalescent COVID-19 samples.

Trimming took 4 bases from V and 0 from J, leaving 22 bases between them. Per the germline V gene, CDR1 is GTSNPN and CDR2 is SVGIG (reference sequence). The CDR3 loop spans 19 amino acids. Per the authors' pipeline: Amplification with reference gene primers provided the estimates of nucleated cell counts. Profiling relied on immunoSEQ multiplex PCR, and the TCRdb table lists in-frame clones only, not all of them. D and trimming were read from the DNA, whereas the V and J calls and clone size are those reported in that table. The table has about 400,000 clones, approximately 87% seen once. What the recovered Cohort 3 donors had was two negative PCRs, clearance, or symptom resolution.

The chain has TRBV30 and TRBJ2-6; tentative D call: TRBD2 (5 bases). This TCR was recovered from a woman between 45 and 65 years old who had recovered from COVID-19. The sample consisted of PBMCs or T cells enriched from blood (not recorded which). The CDR3 reads CAWTLGGGLRISGANVLTF. CDR3 coding DNA: TGTGCCTGGACCCTTGGCGGAGGACTGAGGATCTCTGGGGCCAACGTCCTGACTTTC.